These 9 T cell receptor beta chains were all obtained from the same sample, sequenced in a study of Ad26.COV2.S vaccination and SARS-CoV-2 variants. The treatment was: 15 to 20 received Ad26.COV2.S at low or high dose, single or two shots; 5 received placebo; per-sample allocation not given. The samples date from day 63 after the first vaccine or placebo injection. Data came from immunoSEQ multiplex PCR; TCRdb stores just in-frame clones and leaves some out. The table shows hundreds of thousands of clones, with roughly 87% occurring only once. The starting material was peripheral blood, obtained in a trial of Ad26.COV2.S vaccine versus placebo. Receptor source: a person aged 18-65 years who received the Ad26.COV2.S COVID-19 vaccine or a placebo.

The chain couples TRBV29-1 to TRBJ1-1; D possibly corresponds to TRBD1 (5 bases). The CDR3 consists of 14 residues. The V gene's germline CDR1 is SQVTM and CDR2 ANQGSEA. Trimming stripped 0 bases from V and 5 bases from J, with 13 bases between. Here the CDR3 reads CSVEDNRRSTEAFF. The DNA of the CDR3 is TGCAGCGTTGAAGACAACAGGAGGTCAACTGAAGCTTTCTTT.

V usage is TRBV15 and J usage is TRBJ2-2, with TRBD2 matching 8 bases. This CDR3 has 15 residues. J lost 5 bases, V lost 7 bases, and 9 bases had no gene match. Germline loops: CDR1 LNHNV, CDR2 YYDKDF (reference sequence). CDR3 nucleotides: TGTGCCACCACCCCCGGGACTAGACTTACCGGGGAGCTGTTTTTT. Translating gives CATTPGTRLTGELFF.

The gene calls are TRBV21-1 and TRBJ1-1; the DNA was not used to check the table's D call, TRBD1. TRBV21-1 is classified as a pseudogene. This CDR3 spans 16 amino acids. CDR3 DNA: TGTGCCAACGACTTACAGGGTGGCCTATCTGACACTGAAGCTTTCTTT. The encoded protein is CANDLQGGLSDTEAFF.

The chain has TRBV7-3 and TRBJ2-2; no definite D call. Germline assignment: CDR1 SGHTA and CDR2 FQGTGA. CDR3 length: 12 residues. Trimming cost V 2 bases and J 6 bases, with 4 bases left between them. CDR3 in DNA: TGTGCCAGCAGCTTACAATCCGGGGAGCTGTTTTTT. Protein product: CASSLQSGELFF.

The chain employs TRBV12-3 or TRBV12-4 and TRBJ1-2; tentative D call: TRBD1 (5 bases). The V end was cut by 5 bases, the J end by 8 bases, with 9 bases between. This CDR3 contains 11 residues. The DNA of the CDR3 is TGTGCCAGCAGTCCTAACAGGGGCTACACCTTC. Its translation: CASSPNRGYTF.

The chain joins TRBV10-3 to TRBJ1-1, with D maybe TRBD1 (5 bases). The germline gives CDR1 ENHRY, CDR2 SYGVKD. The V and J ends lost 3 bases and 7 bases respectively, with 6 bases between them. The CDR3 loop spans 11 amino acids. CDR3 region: CAISETGEAFF. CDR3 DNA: TGTGCCATCAGTGAAACAGGTGAAGCTTTCTTT.

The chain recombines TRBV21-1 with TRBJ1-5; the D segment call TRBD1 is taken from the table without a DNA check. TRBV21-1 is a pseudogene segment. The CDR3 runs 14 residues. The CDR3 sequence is CASSKDRGNQPQHF. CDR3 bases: TGTGCCAGCAGCAAGGACAGGGGGAATCAGCCCCAGCATTTT.

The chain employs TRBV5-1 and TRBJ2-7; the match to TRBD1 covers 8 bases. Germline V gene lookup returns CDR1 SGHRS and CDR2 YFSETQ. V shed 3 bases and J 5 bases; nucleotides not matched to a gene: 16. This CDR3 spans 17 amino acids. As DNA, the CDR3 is TGCGCCAGCAGCTCCCCCTTTGGGGGGACAGGACCCCACGAGCAGTACTTC. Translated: CASSSPFGGTGPHEQYF.

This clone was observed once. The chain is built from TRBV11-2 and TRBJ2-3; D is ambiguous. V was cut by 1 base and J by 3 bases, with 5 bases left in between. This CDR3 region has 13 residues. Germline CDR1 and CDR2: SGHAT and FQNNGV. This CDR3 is CASSLVVTDTQYF. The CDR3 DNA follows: TGTGCCAGCAGCTTAGTTGTGACAGATACGCAGTATTTT.